This TCR beta chain came from a study of shared clonotypes between healthy human individuals. Clones were read by immunoSEQ multiplex PCR, and TCRdb kept only the in-frame ones, dropping some. The sample records some 2,000,000 clones, around 96% being singletons. The V segment lost 5 bases and the J segment 1 base; nucleotides outside the gene matches: 3. Germline CDR1 LNHNV, CDR2 YYDKDF (reference sequence). The CDR3 consists of 14 residues. About this clone: At the DNA level, this CDR3 is encoded by other sequences in the same sample as well.

CD8 cells regarded as naive lacked CD45RO, were positively chosen for CCR7, and omitted terminally differentiated effector memory CD45RA+ cells. The sample taken for sequencing was naive CD8+ T cells sorted from blood. The source is a man aged 18-30 years in good health. The rearrangement links TRBV15 to TRBJ2-7, with 9 nucleotides matching TRBD1. CDR3 in amino acids: CATSPGQGSYEQYF. DNA for the CDR3: TGTGCCACCAGCCCGGGACAGGGTTCCTACGAGCAGTACTTC.